Below, 10 T cell receptor beta chains from the same sample are listed, as sequenced in a study of cytomegalovirus exposure and HLA in healthy donors. The assay was immunoSEQ multiplex PCR, and TCRdb's table has in-frame clones only and misses some. The sample has about 140,000 clones, about 87% seen once. The sample taken for sequencing was PBMCs. These receptors were taken from a man between 18 and 29 years old in good health and CMV-seropositive.

The chain couples TRBV4-1 to TRBJ1-5, with D unclear. Per germline, CDR1 MGHRA and CDR2 YSYEKL. The CDR3 runs 15 residues. Deletions cut 1 base from V and 3 bases from J, with 10 bases between. CDR3 coding DNA: TGCGCCAGCAGCCAAGTTGAGAATTCCAATCAGCCCCAGCATTTT. Encoded protein: CASSQVENSNQPQHF.

V gene TRBV4-1 combines with J gene TRBJ2-1, with 10 bases aligning to TRBD2. CDR1 MGHRA and CDR2 YSYEKL come from the germline V gene. V lost 4 bases and J lost 5; bases outside the gene matches: 5. The CDR3 is 15 residues long. The CDR3: CASSRLAGGNNEQFF. DNA for the CDR3: TGCGCCAGCAGCCGATTAGCGGGGGGCAACAATGAGCAGTTCTTC.

The chain couples TRBV9 to TRBJ2-7, with 7 bases that match TRBD2. Trimming removed 3 bases from V and 0 bases from J; junction bases left unmatched: 6. Germline CDR1 reads SGDLS; CDR2 reads YYNGEE. The length of the CDR3 is 15 residues. The CDR3 DNA sequence: TGTGCCAGCAGCGGAGGCGGGGGAAGCTCCTACGAGCAGTACTTC. The encoded protein is CASSGGGGSSYEQYF.

The genes are TRBV11-1 and TRBJ2-3; possibly TRBD1 for D (6 bases). The germline V and J ends were trimmed by 1 base and 0 bases, with 8 bases remaining between them. This CDR3 contains 15 residues. Germline CDR1 reads SGHAT; CDR2 reads FQDESV (reference sequence). CDR3 amino acids: CASSLEGVSTDTQYF. The CDR3 DNA reads as TGTGCCAGCAGCTTAGAGGGGGTTAGCACAGATACGCAGTATTTT.

CDR3 amino acids: CASSLTLFAQPQHF. CDR3 bases: TGTGCCAGCAGCTTGACACTTTTCGCCCAGCCCCAGCATTTT. The gene calls are TRBV7-2 and TRBJ1-5; no reliable D call. The CDR3 runs 14 residues. Germline CDR1 SGHTA, CDR2 FQGNSA. V was cut by 3 bases and J by 7 bases, with 13 bases left in between.

In its sample, this clone was seen a few times. The chain uses TRBV6-1 and TRBJ2-7; TRBD2 matches 11 bases. This CDR3 spans 16 amino acids. Germline V gene lookup returns CDR1 MNHNS and CDR2 SASEGT. The ends lost 2 bases at V and 0 bases at J; junction bases unmatched: 3. CDR3 nucleotides: TGTGCCAGCAGTGAATCCCTAGCGGGGGGCTCCTACGAGCAGTACTTC. Its translation is CASSESLAGGSYEQYF.

The J gene is TRBJ1-1, the V gene TRBV19; 10 nucleotides agree with TRBD1. This CDR3 region has 15 residues. Per the germline V gene, CDR1 is LNHDA and CDR2 is SQIVND (reference sequence). The ends lost 8 bases at V and 5 bases at J; junction bases unmatched: 11. This chain's CDR3 is CASADRGQFMTEAFF. The DNA of the CDR3 is TGTGCCAGTGCTGACAGGGGGCAGTTTATGACTGAAGCTTTCTTT.

This clone was detected only once. This chain uses TRBV11-2 with TRBJ2-3; D ambiguous. In germline, CDR1 is SGHAT, CDR2 FQNNGV. Trimming stripped 2 bases from V and 4 bases from J, with 10 bases between. The CDR3 runs 14 residues. DNA of the CDR3: TGTGCCAGCAGCTTAAACAGCAGCCCAGATACGCAGTATTTT. It yields the protein CASSLNSSPDTQYF. Combining the CDR3 with reference TRBV11-2 and TRBJ2-3 gives the whole variable domain EAGVAQSPRYKIIEKRQSVAFWCNPISGHATLYWYQQILGQGPKLLIQFQNNGVVDDSQLPKDRFSAERLKGVDSTLKIQPAKLEDSAVYLCASSLNSSPDTQYFGPGTRLTVL.

The chain recombines TRBV28 with TRBJ1-3; a possible D gene is TRBD1 (6 bases). The CDR3 loop spans 16 amino acids. Between the trimmed V and J ends, which lost 3 bases and 0 bases, there was a span of 12 bases. Germline V gene lookup returns CDR1 MDHEN and CDR2 SYDVKM. The CDR3 DNA reads TGTGCCAGCAGTTTTCTTGACAGGCTCTCTGGAAACACCATATATTTT. Amino acids: CASSFLDRLSGNTIYF.

The CDR3 DNA reads as TGTGCCAGCTGGTACCTGGGGCCTCCTTGGTATGGCTACACCTTC. It translates to CASWYLGPPWYGYTF. This chain connects TRBV25-1 to TRBJ1-2; perhaps TRBD1 as D (5 bases). Trimming cost V 8 bases and J 5 bases, with 21 bases left between them. Germline assignment: CDR1 MGHDK and CDR2 SYGVNS. The CDR3 extends over 15 amino acids.